This TCR beta chain was captured in a study of blood T cells in healthy people across ages. Study results and limitations: A roughly linear age-dependent decrease characterized TCR beta diversity per million T cells.

About this clonotype: Its matching antigen is unknown.

The CDR3 sequence is 14 residues long. Germline CDR1 is LNHDA and CDR2 is SQIVND (reference sequence). The V and J ends lost 3 bases and 5 bases respectively, with 12 bases between them. It was with a sample-barcoded 5' primer and a J-beta primer mix that a second PCR of about 6 to 12 cycles was run. TCRdb re-called the 5' RACE reads with MiXCR, one entry per CDR3 protein. The profile shows roughly 1,800,000 distinct CDR3 sequences, roughly 49% of them singletons. The sequenced sample consisted of blood. The receptor was derived from a woman aged 40 to 50 in good health. The chain is built from TRBV19 and TRBJ2-3; D could derive from TRBD1 or TRBD2 (5 bases each). The CDR3 region has the DNA TGTGCCAGTAGTATGGGGGTCCTGGAAGATACGCAGTATTTT. Its protein is CASSMGVLEDTQYF.